One and the same sample provided the 2 T cell receptor beta chains below, sequenced in a study of cytomegalovirus exposure and HLA in healthy donors. Use of 60 Vbeta and 13 Jbeta primers characterized the PCR. Data came from immunoSEQ multiplex PCR; TCRdb stores just in-frame clones and leaves some out. The profile shows approximately 87,000 clones, 84% of them singletons. Sequencing was done on a sample of PBMCs. These receptor sequences come from a woman younger than 30 in good health and CMV-seropositive.

The chain employs TRBV5-1 and TRBJ2-1; TRBD1 agrees at 8 bases. The trim removed 4 bases at V and 15 bases at J, leaving 12 bases unmatched. The CDR3 sequence is 13 residues long. Per the germline V gene, CDR1 is SGHRS and CDR2 is YFSETQ. CDR3 nucleotide sequence: TGCGCCAGCAGCAACGGACAGGGCTTTTTTCGGTTCTTC. Protein sequence: CASSNGQGFFRFF. Together with reference TRBV5-1 and TRBJ2-1, the CDR3 gives the full variable domain: KAGVTQTPRYLIKTRGQQVTLSCSPISGHRSVSWYQQTPGQGLQFLFEYFSETQRNKGNFPGRFSGRQFSNSRSEMNVSTLELGDSALYLCASSNGQGFFRFFGPGTRLTVL.

J is TRBJ2-6 and V is TRBV9; no clear D. The V end was cut by 0 bases, the J end by 0 bases, with 4 bases between. This CDR3 comprises 15 residues. Germline CDR1 reads SGDLS; CDR2 reads YYNGEE. The CDR3 spells CASSVDGSGANVLTF. CDR3 coding DNA: TGTGCCAGCAGCGTAGACGGCTCTGGGGCCAACGTCCTGACTTTC.